These 14 T cell receptor beta chains came from one sample sequenced in a study of blood T cell repertoires in COVID-19. Profiling relied on immunoSEQ multiplex PCR, and the TCRdb table lists in-frame clones only, not all of them. The profile covers under 300,000 clones, with 89% appearing a single time and less than 5% taken by the ten largest. The sequencing input was peripheral blood. The origin of the receptors is a woman between 40 and 50 years old who had recovered from COVID-19.

This clone appeared once. V is TRBV4-1 and J is TRBJ1-4; D might be TRBD1 (5 bases). The CDR3 runs 16 residues. Germline values: CDR1 MGHRA, CDR2 YSYEKL. V was cut by 0 bases and J by 7 bases, with 15 bases left in between. The CDR3 region is CASSQEPGPAGEKLFF. CDR3 bases: TGCGCCAGCAGCCAAGAGCCAGGGCCAGCGGGTGAAAAACTGTTTTTT.

V usage is TRBV4-1 and J usage is TRBJ1-1, with 8 bases lining up with TRBD1. The CDR3 spans 14 residues. The V gene's germline CDR1 is MGHRA and CDR2 YSYEKL. Trimming took 0 bases from V and 5 from J; bases not matched to a gene: 2. CDR3 region: CASSQEDRVTEAFF. In DNA, the CDR3 is TGCGCCAGCAGCCAAGAGGACAGGGTAACTGAAGCTTTCTTT.

The chain uses TRBV3-1 (or the pseudogene TRBV3-2) and TRBJ2-1; tentatively, D is TRBD2 (5 bases). CDR1 is LGHDT and CDR2 is YNNKEL in the germline V gene (reference sequence). This CDR3 spans 15 amino acids. Trimming took off 2 bases at V and 0 bases at J, with 8 bases between the two ends. In DNA form, the CDR3 reads TGTGCCAGCAGCCAATCCCGGGACTCCTACAATGAGCAGTTCTTC. Protein product: CASSQSRDSYNEQFF.

This sequence joins TRBV19 and TRBJ2-2; weak D call: TRBD2 (5 bases). Germline V gene sequence: CDR1 LNHDA, CDR2 SQIVND (reference sequence). The length of the CDR3 is 16 residues. Trimming shortened V by 5 bases and J by 1 base, and 14 bases separated the two germline ends. The CDR3 loop reads CASSLSGGLNTGELFF. For the CDR3, the DNA is TGTGCCAGTAGTCTCTCGGGCGGGCTGAACACCGGGGAGCTGTTTTTT.

The chain joins TRBV7-6 to TRBJ2-7, with a weak D call TRBD2 (5 bases). In germline, CDR1 is SGHVS, CDR2 FNYEAQ. The CDR3 length is 15 residues. Trimming took 2 bases from V and 6 from J, leaving 17 bases between them. The chain's CDR3 is CASSLNAGLSREQYV. DNA of the CDR3: TGTGCCAGCAGCTTAAATGCCGGACTTAGCCGCGAGCAGTACGTC.

The CDR3 loop reads CATSAGGGYGYTF. The DNA for the CDR3 is TGTGCCACCAGTGCAGGGGGTGGCTATGGCTACACCTTC. V gene TRBV24-1 combines with J gene TRBJ1-2; 7 positions match TRBD1. Germline V gene data show CDR1 as KGHDR and CDR2 as SFDVKD. Trimming cost V 5 bases and J 4 bases; bases outside gene matches: 3. The CDR3 runs 13 residues.

This chain uses TRBV30 with TRBJ2-5, with D hard to call. The germline gives CDR1 GTSNPN, CDR2 SVGIG (reference sequence). V lost 7 bases and J 5 bases, leaving 11 bases between the germline ends. The CDR3 spans 11 residues. CDR3 in DNA: TGTGCCTTTACTGCAGGCGAGACCCAGTACTTC. It codes for CAFTAGETQYF.

The chain couples TRBV9 to TRBJ2-2; TRBD2 matches at 13 bases. The CDR3 is 17 amino acids. Trimming at V came to 4 bases and at J to 0 bases, leaving 3 bases not matched to a gene. Per the germline V gene, CDR1 is SGDLS and CDR2 is YYNGEE. The DNA of the CDR3 is TGTGCCAGCAGCCAACTAGCGGGGGGGCCGAACACCGGGGAGCTGTTTTTT. It codes for CASSQLAGGPNTGELFF.

V usage is TRBV5-1 and J usage is TRBJ2-7, with 8 bases identical to TRBD1. The ends lost 3 bases at V and 3 bases at J; junction bases unmatched: 23. The CDR3 loop spans 20 amino acids. Germline CDR1 SGHRS, CDR2 YFSETQ. The CDR3 bases are TGCGCCAGCAGCTACAAGGGACAGGCCATTTCCCGGTCCGGGAGCTACGAGCAGTACTTC. This sequence encodes CASSYKGQAISRSGSYEQYF.

This clone was counted between two and nine times. J is TRBJ2-1 and V is TRBV4-3, with a possible D match to TRBD2 (6 bases). Germline CDR1 LGHNA, CDR2 YSLEER. V lost 0 bases to trimming and J lost 5 bases, with 14 bases between them. This CDR3 spans 16 amino acids. CDR3 bases: TGCGCCAGCAGCCAAGATAGAACCGGGAGTAACAATGAGCAGTTCTTC. Its translation is CASSQDRTGSNNEQFF.

The chain has TRBV2 and TRBJ1-1; TRBD1 agrees at 8 bases. CDR1 and CDR2 from the germline V gene are SNHLY and FYNNEI. Germline trimming cut 5 bases from V and 1 base from J; bases unmatched to any gene: 3. This CDR3 is built from 14 residues. The CDR3 region has the DNA TGTGCCAGCAGTCCGGGACAGGCGAACACTGAAGCTTTCTTT. Translating it yields CASSPGQANTEAFF.

The chain links TRBV4-1 to TRBJ2-4; 14 bases line up with TRBD2. Germline values: CDR1 MGHRA, CDR2 YSYEKL. Trimming removed 0 bases from V and 3 bases from J; junction bases left unmatched: 7. CDR3 length: 19 amino acids. The CDR3 loop reads CASSQEGLAGAPGKNIQYF. In DNA, the CDR3 is TGCGCCAGCAGCCAAGAGGGACTAGCGGGGGCCCCGGGCAAAAACATTCAGTACTTC.

CDR3 in amino acids: CASTSIHEQFF. The DNA of the CDR3 is TGTGCCAGCACCTCTATTCATGAGCAGTTCTTC. The V and J genes are TRBV6-5 and TRBJ2-1; D is undetermined. CDR1 and CDR2 (germline): MNHEY, SVGAGI. The CDR3 has 11 amino acids. Trimming left V 7 bases short and J 8 bases short, with 9 bases between.

The DNA of the CDR3 is TGTGCCAGCAGTGTAGAGGGATACACCGGGGAGCTGTTTTTT. It specifies CASSVEGYTGELFF. The chain is built from TRBV25-1 and TRBJ2-2, with a possible D match to TRBD2 (5 bases). V was pared by 4 bases and J by 3 bases, with 9 bases between. Germline CDR1 and CDR2: MGHDK and SYGVNS. CDR3 length: 14 amino acids.